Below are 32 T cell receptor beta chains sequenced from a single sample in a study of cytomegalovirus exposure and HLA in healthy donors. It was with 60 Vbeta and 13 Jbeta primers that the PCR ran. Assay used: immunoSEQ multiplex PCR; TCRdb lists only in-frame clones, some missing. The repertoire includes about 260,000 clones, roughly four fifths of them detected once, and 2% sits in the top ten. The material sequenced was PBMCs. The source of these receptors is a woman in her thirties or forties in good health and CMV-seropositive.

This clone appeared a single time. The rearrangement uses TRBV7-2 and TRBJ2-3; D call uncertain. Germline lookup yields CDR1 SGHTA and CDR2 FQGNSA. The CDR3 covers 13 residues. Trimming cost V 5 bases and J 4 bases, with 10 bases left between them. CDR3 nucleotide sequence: TGTGCCAGCAGCGAGGTCGGCGCAGATACGCAGTATTTT. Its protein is CASSEVGADTQYF.

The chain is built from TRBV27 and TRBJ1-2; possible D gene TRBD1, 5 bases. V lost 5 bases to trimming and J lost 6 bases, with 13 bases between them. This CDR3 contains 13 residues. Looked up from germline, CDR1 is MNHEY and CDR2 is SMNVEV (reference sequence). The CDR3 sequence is CASSGDFRDGYTF. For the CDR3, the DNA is TGTGCCAGCAGTGGGGACTTTAGGGATGGCTACACCTTC.

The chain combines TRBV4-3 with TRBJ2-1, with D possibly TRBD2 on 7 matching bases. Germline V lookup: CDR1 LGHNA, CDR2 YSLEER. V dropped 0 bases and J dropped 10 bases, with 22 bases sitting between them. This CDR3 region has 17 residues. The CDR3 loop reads CASSQEYSGGTSQEQFF. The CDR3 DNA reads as TGCGCCAGCAGCCAAGAATATTCCGGGGGGACAAGTCAGGAGCAGTTCTTC.

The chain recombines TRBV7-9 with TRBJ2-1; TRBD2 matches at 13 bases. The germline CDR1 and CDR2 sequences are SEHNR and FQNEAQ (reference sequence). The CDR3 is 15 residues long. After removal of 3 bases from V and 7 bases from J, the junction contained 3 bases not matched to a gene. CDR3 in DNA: TGTGCCAGCAGCTTGACTAGCGGGAGGAGGAATGAGCAGTTCTTC. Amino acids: CASSLTSGRRNEQFF.

The CDR3: CASSSFTGELFF. The CDR3 coding sequence is TGTGCCAGCAGTTCCTTCACCGGGGAGCTGTTTTTT. The chain has TRBV28 and TRBJ2-2; D is uncertain. Germline CDR1 MDHEN, CDR2 SYDVKM. CDR3 length: 12 amino acids. Trimming cost V 4 bases and J 4 bases, with 4 bases left between them.

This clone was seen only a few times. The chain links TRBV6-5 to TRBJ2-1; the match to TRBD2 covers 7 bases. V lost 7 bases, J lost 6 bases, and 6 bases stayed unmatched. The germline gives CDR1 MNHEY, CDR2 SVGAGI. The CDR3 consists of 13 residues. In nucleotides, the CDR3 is TGTGCCAGCACTCGACCGGGGGGCAATGAGCAGTTCTTC. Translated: CASTRPGGNEQFF.

The CDR3 sequence: CASSSQPTGVGGYGYTF. The CDR3 DNA sequence: TGTGCCAGCAGCTCGCAACCTACAGGGGTGGGTGGCTATGGCTACACCTTC. This chain uses TRBV7-2 with TRBJ1-2; 7 bases line up with TRBD1. This CDR3 contains 17 residues. Trimming at V came to 4 bases and at J to 4 bases, leaving 15 bases not matched to a gene. The germline V gene has CDR1 SGHTA and CDR2 FQGNSA.

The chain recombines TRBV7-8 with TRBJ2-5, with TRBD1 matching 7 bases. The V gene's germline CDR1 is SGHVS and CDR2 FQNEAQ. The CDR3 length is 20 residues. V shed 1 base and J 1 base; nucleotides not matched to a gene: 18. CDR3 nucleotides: TGTGCCAGCAGCTTAGATCCCCCTTGGGACAGAGAAGCCTTCCAAGAGACCCAGTACTTC. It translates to CASSLDPPWDREAFQETQYF.

DNA of the CDR3: TGTGCCAGCCGGAGGACTCAAGAGACCCAGTACTTC. It yields the protein CASRRTQETQYF. This chain connects TRBV6-6 to TRBJ2-5; tentatively, D is TRBD2 (5 bases). Trimming removed 8 bases from V and 2 bases from J, with 9 bases in between. Germline assignment: CDR1 MNHNY and CDR2 SVGAGI (reference sequence). This CDR3 is 12 amino acids long.

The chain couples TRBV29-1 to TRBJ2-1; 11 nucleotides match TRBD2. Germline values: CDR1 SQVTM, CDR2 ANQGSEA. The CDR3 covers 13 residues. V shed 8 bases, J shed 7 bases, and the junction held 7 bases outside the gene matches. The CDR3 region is CSCIAGGPNEQFF. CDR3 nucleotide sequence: TGCAGCTGTATAGCGGGAGGGCCAAATGAGCAGTTCTTC.

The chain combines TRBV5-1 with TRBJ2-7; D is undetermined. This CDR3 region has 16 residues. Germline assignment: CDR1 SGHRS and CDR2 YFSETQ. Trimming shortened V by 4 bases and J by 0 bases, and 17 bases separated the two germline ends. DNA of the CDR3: TGCGCCAGCAGCCGTCTATCTGGAGATTCCTCCTACGAGCAGTACTTC. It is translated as CASSRLSGDSSYEQYF.

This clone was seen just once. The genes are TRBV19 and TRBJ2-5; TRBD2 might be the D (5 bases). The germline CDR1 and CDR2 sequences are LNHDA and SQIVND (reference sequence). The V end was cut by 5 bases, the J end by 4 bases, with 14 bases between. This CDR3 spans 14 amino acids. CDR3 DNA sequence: TGTGCCAGTAGTTTCGGCGGTGCGGGAGAGACCCAGTACTTC. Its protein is CASSFGGAGETQYF.

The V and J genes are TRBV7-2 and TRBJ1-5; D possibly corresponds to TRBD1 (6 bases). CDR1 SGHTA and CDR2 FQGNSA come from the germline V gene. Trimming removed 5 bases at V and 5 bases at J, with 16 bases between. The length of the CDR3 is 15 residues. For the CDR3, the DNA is TGTGCCAGCAGCCCCGAAGTCGGGGGGCATCAGCCCCAGCATTTT. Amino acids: CASSPEVGGHQPQHF.

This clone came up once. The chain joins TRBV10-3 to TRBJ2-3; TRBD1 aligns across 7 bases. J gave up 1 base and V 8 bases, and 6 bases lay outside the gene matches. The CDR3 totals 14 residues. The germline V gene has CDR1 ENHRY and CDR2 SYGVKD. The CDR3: CAIGRDRGTDTQYF. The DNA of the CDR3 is TGTGCCATCGGCCGGGACAGAGGCACAGATACGCAGTATTTT.

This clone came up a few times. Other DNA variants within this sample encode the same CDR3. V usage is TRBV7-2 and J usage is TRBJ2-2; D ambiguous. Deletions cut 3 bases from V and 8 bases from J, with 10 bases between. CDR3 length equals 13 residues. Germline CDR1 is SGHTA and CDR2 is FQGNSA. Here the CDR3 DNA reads TGTGCCAGCAGCTTCCGGGTTACGGGGGAGCTGTTTTTT. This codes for CASSFRVTGELFF.

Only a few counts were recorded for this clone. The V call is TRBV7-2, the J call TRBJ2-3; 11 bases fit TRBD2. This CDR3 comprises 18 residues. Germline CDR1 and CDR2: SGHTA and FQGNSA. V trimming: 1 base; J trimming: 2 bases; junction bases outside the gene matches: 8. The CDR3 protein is CASSLEGTSGRYTDTQYF. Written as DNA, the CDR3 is TGTGCCAGCAGCTTAGAGGGGACTAGCGGTCGTTACACAGATACGCAGTATTTT. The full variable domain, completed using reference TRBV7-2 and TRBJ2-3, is GAGVSQSPSNKVTEKGKDVELRCDPISGHTALYWYRQSLGQGLEFLIYFQGNSAPDKSGLPSDRFSAERTGGSVSTLTIQRTQQEDSAVYLCASSLEGTSGRYTDTQYFGPGTRLTVL.

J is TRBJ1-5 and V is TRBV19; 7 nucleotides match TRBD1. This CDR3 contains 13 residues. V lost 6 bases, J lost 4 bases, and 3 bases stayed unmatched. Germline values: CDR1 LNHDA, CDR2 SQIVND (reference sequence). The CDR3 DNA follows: TGTGCCAGTAGCGCAGGGGGGAATCAGCCCCAGCATTTT. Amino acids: CASSAGGNQPQHF.

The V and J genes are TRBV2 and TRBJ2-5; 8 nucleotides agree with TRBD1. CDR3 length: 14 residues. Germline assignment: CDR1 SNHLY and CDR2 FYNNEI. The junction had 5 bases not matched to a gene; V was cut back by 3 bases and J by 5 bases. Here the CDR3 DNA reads TGTGCCAGCAGTGATGGTCACAGGGGGGAGACCCAGTACTTC. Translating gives CASSDGHRGETQYF.

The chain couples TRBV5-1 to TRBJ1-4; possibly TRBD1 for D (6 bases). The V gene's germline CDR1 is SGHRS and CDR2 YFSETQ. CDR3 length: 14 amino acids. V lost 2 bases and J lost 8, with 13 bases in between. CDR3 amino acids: CASSFPGAEEKLFF. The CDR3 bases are TGCGCCAGCAGCTTTCCAGGGGCTGAGGAAAAACTGTTTTTT.

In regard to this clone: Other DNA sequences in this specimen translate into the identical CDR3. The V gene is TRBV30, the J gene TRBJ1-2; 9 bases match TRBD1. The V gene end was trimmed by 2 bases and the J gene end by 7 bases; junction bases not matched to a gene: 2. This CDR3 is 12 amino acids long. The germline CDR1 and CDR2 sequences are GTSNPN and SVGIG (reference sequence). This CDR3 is CAWSTTGGGYTF. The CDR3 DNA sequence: TGTGCCTGGAGTACGACAGGGGGTGGCTACACCTTC. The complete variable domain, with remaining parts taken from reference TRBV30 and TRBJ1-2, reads SQTIHQWPATLVQPVGSPLSLECTVEGTSNPNLYWYRQAAGRGLQLLFYSVGIGQISSEVPQNLSASRPQDRQFILSSKKLLLSDSGFYLCAWSTTGGGYTFGSGTRLTVV.

CDR3 coding DNA: TGTGCCAGCAGTTACGGTCCTAGCCTATACTTC. Its translation is CASSYGPSLYF. The J gene is TRBJ2-5, the V gene TRBV6-6; maybe TRBD2 (5 bases). V lost 2 bases to trimming and J lost 14 bases, with 12 bases between them. Looked up from germline, CDR1 is MNHNY and CDR2 is SVGAGI (reference sequence). The CDR3 is made up of 11 amino acids.

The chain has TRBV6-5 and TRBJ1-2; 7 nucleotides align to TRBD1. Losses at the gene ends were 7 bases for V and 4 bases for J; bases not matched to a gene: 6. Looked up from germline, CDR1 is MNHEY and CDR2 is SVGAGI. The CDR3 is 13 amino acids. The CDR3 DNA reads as TGTGCCAGCAAAGAACAGGGGTTCTATGGCTACACCTTC. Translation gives CASKEQGFYGYTF.

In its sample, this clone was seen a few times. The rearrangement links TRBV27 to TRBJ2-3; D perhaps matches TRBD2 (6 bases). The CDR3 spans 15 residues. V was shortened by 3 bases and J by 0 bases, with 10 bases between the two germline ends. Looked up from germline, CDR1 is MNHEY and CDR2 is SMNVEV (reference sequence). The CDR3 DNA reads TGTGCCAGCAGTTTTCGGGGGAGTAGCACAGATACGCAGTATTTT. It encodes CASSFRGSSTDTQYF.

As DNA, the CDR3 is TGTGCCAGCAGCTTGGCAGGACTAGGCCAAGAGACCCAGTACTTC. It is translated as CASSLAGLGQETQYF. The chain uses TRBV5-4 and TRBJ2-5; 7 bases fit TRBD2. Trimming at V came to 0 bases and at J to 1 base, leaving 3 bases not matched to a gene. Germline V gives CDR1 SGHNT, CDR2 YYREEE (reference sequence). This CDR3 region has 15 residues.

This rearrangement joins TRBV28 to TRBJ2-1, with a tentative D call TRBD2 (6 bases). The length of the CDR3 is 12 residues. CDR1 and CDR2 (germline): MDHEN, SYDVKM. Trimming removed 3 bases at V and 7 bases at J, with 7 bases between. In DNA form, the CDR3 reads TGTGCCAGCAGTTTGAGCGGGAATGAGCAGTTCTTC. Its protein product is CASSLSGNEQFF.

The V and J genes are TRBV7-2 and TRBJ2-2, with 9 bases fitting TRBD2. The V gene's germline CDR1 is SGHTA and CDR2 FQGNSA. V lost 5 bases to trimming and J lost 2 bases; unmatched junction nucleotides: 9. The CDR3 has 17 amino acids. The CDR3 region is CASSTPLTSGNTGELFF. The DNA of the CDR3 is TGTGCCAGCAGCACTCCCCTGACTAGCGGAAACACCGGGGAGCTGTTTTTT. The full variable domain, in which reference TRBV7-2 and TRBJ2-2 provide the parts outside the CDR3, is GAGVSQSPSNKVTEKGKDVELRCDPISGHTALYWYRQSLGQGLEFLIYFQGNSAPDKSGLPSDRFSAERTGGSVSTLTIQRTQQEDSAVYLCASSTPLTSGNTGELFFGEGSRLTVL.

The DNA of the CDR3 is TGTGCCAGCAGCGAGGGACTAGCGGGAGTACTCACAGATACGCAGTATTTT. It encodes CASSEGLAGVLTDTQYF. This chain connects TRBV9 to TRBJ2-3; 14 bases align to TRBD2. The J segment lost 2 bases and the V segment lost 3 bases, leaving 5 bases of the junction unmatched. The CDR3 contains 17 residues. The germline V gene encodes CDR1 SGDLS and CDR2 YYNGEE.

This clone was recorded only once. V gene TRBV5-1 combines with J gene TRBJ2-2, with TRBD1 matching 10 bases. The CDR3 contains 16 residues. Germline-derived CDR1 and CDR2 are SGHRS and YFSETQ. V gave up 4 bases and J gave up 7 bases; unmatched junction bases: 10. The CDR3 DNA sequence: TGCGCCAGCAGCCCGCGTGGGACAGGGGTCGGCGGGGAGCTGTTTTTT. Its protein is CASSPRGTGVGGELFF.

CDR3 coding DNA: TGTGCCAGCAGCTTGGGCGGGACGAATACTAATGAAAAACTGTTTTTT. Translating gives CASSLGGTNTNEKLFF. The chain carries TRBV5-4 and TRBJ1-4, with D maybe TRBD1 (5 bases). Germline assignment: CDR1 SGHNT and CDR2 YYREEE (reference sequence). The V gene lost 0 bases and the J gene lost 2 bases, with 11 bases spanning the gap. The CDR3 contains 16 residues.

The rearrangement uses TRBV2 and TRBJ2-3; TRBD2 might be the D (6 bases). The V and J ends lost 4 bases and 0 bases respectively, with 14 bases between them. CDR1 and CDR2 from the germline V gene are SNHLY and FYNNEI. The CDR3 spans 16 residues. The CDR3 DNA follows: TGTGCCAGCAGTGCTTCCAGCGGGTCTAGCACAGATACGCAGTATTTT. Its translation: CASSASSGSSTDTQYF.

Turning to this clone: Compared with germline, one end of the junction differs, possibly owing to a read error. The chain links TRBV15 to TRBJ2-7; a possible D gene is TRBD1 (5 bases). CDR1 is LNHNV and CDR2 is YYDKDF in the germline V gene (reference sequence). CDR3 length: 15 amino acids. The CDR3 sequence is CATSRDVNPGSEQYF. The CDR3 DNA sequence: TGTGCCACCAGCCGAGACGTTAACCCAGGGTCCGAGCAGTACTTC.

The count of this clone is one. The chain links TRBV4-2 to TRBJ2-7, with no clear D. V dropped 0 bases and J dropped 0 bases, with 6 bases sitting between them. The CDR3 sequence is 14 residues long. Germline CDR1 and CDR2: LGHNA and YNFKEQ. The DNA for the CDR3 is TGTGCCAGCAGCCAAGATACTATCTCCTACGAGCAGTACTTC. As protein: CASSQDTISYEQYF.